The 18 T cell receptor beta chains given below trace back to one sample, sequenced in a study of OX40 agonist ivuxolimab in advanced cancers. The data were produced by immunoSEQ multiplex PCR, yet TCRdb's version contains in-frame clones alone and is incomplete. This sample yields 150,000 to 170,000 clones, of which 90% to 95% are seen a single time; around 0.33% belongs to the top ten. The sequencing used CD4+ or CD8+ T cells sorted from blood, collected in a trial of the OX40 agonist ivuxolimab. Receptors were obtained from an adult with an advanced solid tumor such as melanoma, head and neck, liver or kidney cancer.

This clone was recorded once. The chain carries TRBV2 and TRBJ2-7; the match to TRBD2 covers 14 bases. The ends lost 4 bases at V and 2 bases at J; junction bases unmatched: 1. Germline loops: CDR1 SNHLY, CDR2 FYNNEI. The CDR3 loop spans 15 amino acids. Written as DNA, the CDR3 is TGTGCCAGCAGTGTGACTAGCGGGGGGGCCTACGAGCAGTACTTC. Translated, it gives CASSVTSGGAYEQYF.

This rearrangement joins TRBV6-5 to TRBJ2-1; D is uncertain. Germline V gene lookup returns CDR1 MNHEY and CDR2 SVGAGI. The CDR3 is 11 residues long. Trimming removed 1 base from V and 10 bases from J, with 5 bases in between. The DNA of the CDR3 is TGTGCCAGCAGTTACTTGGGCGAGCAGTTCTTC. As protein: CASSYLGEQFF.

This clone was recorded a few times. This chain joins TRBV19 and TRBJ2-1, with 11 positions matching TRBD2. The ends lost 2 bases at V and 3 bases at J; junction bases unmatched: 3. CDR1 is LNHDA and CDR2 is SQIVND in the germline V gene (reference sequence). The CDR3 is made up of 16 amino acids. This CDR3 is CASSIRLAGGYNEQFF. The CDR3 DNA is TGTGCCAGTAGTATACGTCTAGCGGGAGGCTACAATGAGCAGTTCTTC.

This chain uses TRBV29-1 with TRBJ2-3; tentative D call: TRBD2 (7 bases). The length of the CDR3 is 15 residues. CDR1 and CDR2 (germline): SQVTM, ANQGSEA. The V end was cut by 6 bases, the J end by 6 bases, with 22 bases between. DNA of the CDR3: TGCAGCGTGGAGATGACGGGGGGCCCGGGGGATACGCAGTATTTT. Protein sequence: CSVEMTGGPGDTQYF.

The chain combines TRBV6-1 with TRBJ1-1; D not resolved. The CDR3 is 12 amino acids. The germline V gene encodes CDR1 MNHNS and CDR2 SASEGT. V was pared by 1 base and J by 8 bases, with 8 bases between. The DNA for the CDR3 is TGTGCCAGCAGTGAAGGTGTAGCAGAAGCTTTCTTT. Its protein product is CASSEGVAEAFF.

The count of this clone is one. The rearrangement links TRBV10-1 to TRBJ2-2, with a weak D call TRBD1 (6 bases). Germline V CDR1 and CDR2: WNHNN, SYGVQD (reference sequence). The CDR3 totals 13 residues. V was shortened by 3 bases and J by 4 bases, with 6 bases between the two germline ends. CDR3 amino acids: CASSEGGTGELFF. In DNA, the CDR3 is TGCGCCAGCAGTGAAGGGGGCACCGGGGAGCTGTTTTTT.

The chain recombines TRBV7-2 with TRBJ1-2; D not resolved. The CDR3 runs 15 residues. Trimming left V 1 base short and J 2 bases short, with 11 bases between. Germline CDR1 and CDR2: SGHTA and FQGNSA. The DNA for the CDR3 is TGTGCCAGCAGCTTAGAGGAGGGAGTAAACTATGGCTACACCTTC. This codes for CASSLEEGVNYGYTF.

The gene calls are TRBV12-5 and TRBJ2-2; 10 bases line up with TRBD1. The V segment lost 6 bases and the J segment 2 bases; nucleotides outside the gene matches: 15. CDR3 length: 19 residues. CDR1 and CDR2 (germline): LGHNT, FRNRAP. In DNA form, the CDR3 reads TGTGCTAGTGGCCGTCGGGACAGGGGACTCCGATTAAACACCGGGGAGCTGTTTTTT. It translates to CASGRRDRGLRLNTGELFF.

The V gene is TRBV27, the J gene TRBJ1-3; possibly TRBD1 for D (6 bases). Germline CDR1 reads MNHEY; CDR2 reads SMNVEV (reference sequence). The CDR3 consists of 15 residues. Between the trimmed V and J ends, which lost 3 bases and 2 bases, there was a span of 11 bases. For the CDR3, the DNA is TGTGCCAGCAGTTTTTGGGGGGCCGCTGGAAACACCATATATTTT. Translating it yields CASSFWGAAGNTIYF.

The chain uses TRBV28 and TRBJ2-5, with D unclear. Trimming left V 5 bases short and J 7 bases short, with 17 bases between. CDR1 and CDR2 from the germline V gene are MDHEN and SYDVKM. The CDR3 is made up of 14 amino acids. The CDR3: CASSPWSGYGTQYF. The CDR3 nucleotides read TGTGCCAGCAGTCCATGGTCCGGGTACGGGACCCAGTACTTC. Full variable domain (remainder filled in from reference TRBV28 and TRBJ2-5): DVKVTQSSRYLVKRTGEKVFLECVQDMDHENMFWYRQDPGLGLRLIYFSYDVKMKEKGDIPEGYSVSREKKERFSLILESASTNQTSMYLCASSPWSGYGTQYFGPGTRLLVL.

This chain connects TRBV18 to TRBJ1-5; D is perhaps TRBD1 (5 bases). Germline V CDR1 and CDR2: KGHSH, LQKENI. CDR3 length: 14 residues. The V and J ends lost 4 bases and 4 bases respectively, with 11 bases between them. Here the CDR3 reads CASSRREENQPQHF. DNA of the CDR3: TGTGCCAGCTCACGCAGGGAAGAAAATCAGCCCCAGCATTTT. The whole variable domain, remainder taken from reference TRBV18 and TRBJ1-5, is NAGVMQNPRHLVRRRGQEARLRCSPMKGHSHVYWYRQLPEEGLKFMVYLQKENIIDESGMPKERFSAEFPKEGPSILRIQQVVRGDSAAYFCASSRREENQPQHFGDGTRLSIL.

A single count supports this clone. The rearrangement links TRBV28 to TRBJ1-3; D ambiguous. The CDR3 is made up of 15 amino acids. Trimming took 6 bases from V and 0 from J, leaving 12 bases between them. Germline V lookup: CDR1 MDHEN, CDR2 SYDVKM. CDR3 coding DNA: TGTGCCAGCAGCCCTGGGTCCAACTCTGGAAACACCATATATTTT. Residues: CASSPGSNSGNTIYF.

The chain combines TRBV2 with TRBJ2-5; 13 nucleotides match TRBD2. Trimming removed 6 bases from V and 2 bases from J; junction bases left unmatched: 15. Germline values: CDR1 SNHLY, CDR2 FYNNEI. The CDR3 is made up of 19 amino acids. The CDR3 here is CASRPLKGLAGDLQETQYF. The DNA of the CDR3 is TGTGCCAGCAGACCGCTGAAAGGACTAGCGGGGGACCTACAAGAGACCCAGTACTTC.

V and J are TRBV6-5 and TRBJ1-3, with D maybe TRBD1 (6 bases). Trimming shortened V by 2 bases and J by 5 bases, and 13 bases separated the two germline ends. The CDR3 spans 15 residues. Germline CDR1 MNHEY, CDR2 SVGAGI. The CDR3 region is CASSYQLGGRNTIYF. CDR3 nucleotide sequence: TGTGCCAGCAGTTACCAGTTGGGGGGGCGAAACACCATATATTTT.

The V call is TRBV7-9, the J call TRBJ1-1, with D possibly matching TRBD1 (6 bases). Germline loops: CDR1 SEHNR, CDR2 FQNEAQ (reference sequence). Trimming left V 1 base short and J 7 bases short, with 16 bases between. CDR3 size: 15 residues. The CDR3 nucleotides are TGTGCCAGCAGCTTAGATAGGGGGACGCAGGATGAAGCTTTCTTT. Amino acids: CASSLDRGTQDEAFF.

The CDR3 spells CASSPTDRGRIAGEQYF. Written as DNA, the CDR3 is TGTGCCAGCTCACCAACGGACAGGGGGCGAATTGCTGGCGAGCAGTACTTC. V and J are TRBV18 and TRBJ2-7, with TRBD1 matching 11 bases. Germline CDR1 KGHSH, CDR2 LQKENI. V dropped 2 bases and J dropped 6; count of bases not matched to a gene: 12. The CDR3 contains 17 residues.

This chain uses TRBV4-1 with TRBJ2-7; D tentatively fits TRBD1 or TRBD2 (5 bases each). The germline V gene has CDR1 MGHRA and CDR2 YSYEKL. This CDR3 is built from 16 residues. V lost 0 bases and J 0 bases, leaving 12 bases between the germline ends. The CDR3: CASSQDMGDGSYEQYF. In nucleotides, the CDR3 is TGCGCCAGCAGCCAAGACATGGGGGACGGCTCCTACGAGCAGTACTTC.

This rearrangement joins TRBV12-5 to TRBJ2-3; 10 bases map to TRBD1. From germline, CDR1 is LGHNT and CDR2 FRNRAP. V was clipped by 2 bases and J by 1 base; unmatched bases: 12. The CDR3 sequence is 19 residues long. In DNA, the CDR3 is TGTGCTAGTGGTTTGTTTCCGGGACAGGGGCGCCGAGGCACAGATACGCAGTATTTT. The encoded protein is CASGLFPGQGRRGTDTQYF.